This T cell receptor beta chain was documented in a study of CD8+CD57+ T cells in acquired aplastic anemia. The CDR3 spans 14 residues. CDR1 is SQVTM and CDR2 is ANQGSEA in the germline V gene. V lost 7 bases to trimming and J lost 0 bases; unmatched junction nucleotides: 8. Profiling of TCR beta VDJ combinations and CDR3 sequences used genomic DNA as template. TCRdb itself ran the reads through MiXCR, one entry per CDR3 protein. The sample carries about 180,000 distinct CDR3 sequences, around 63% recorded once. Flow cytometry had shown expanded CD8+CD57+ cells in the patients chosen for sequencing. The sequenced sample was sorted CD4+, CD8+, or CD8+CD57+ T cells (not recorded which) from PBMCs. This chain joins TRBV29-1 and TRBJ1-1; 7 nucleotides agree with TRBD1. The source of this sequence is a human donor with aplastic anemia. The CDR3 DNA follows: TGCAGCGCTGGGACAGCGACTATGAACACTGAAGCTTTCTTT. It translates to CSAGTATMNTEAFF.